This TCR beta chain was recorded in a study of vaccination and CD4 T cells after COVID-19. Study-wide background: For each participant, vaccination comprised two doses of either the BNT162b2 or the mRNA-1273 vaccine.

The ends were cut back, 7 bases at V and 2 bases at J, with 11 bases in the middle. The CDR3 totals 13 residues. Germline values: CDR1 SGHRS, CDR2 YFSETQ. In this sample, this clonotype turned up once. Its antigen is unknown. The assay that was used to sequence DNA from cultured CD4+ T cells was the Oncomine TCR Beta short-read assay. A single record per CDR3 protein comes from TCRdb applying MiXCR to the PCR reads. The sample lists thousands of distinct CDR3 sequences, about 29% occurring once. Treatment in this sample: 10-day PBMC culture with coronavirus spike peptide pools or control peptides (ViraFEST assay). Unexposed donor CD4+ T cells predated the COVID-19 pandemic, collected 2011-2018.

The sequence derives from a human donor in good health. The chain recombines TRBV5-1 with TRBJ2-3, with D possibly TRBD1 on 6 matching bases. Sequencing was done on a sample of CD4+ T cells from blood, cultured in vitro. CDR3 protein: CASGGPDTDTQYF. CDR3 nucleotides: TGCGCCAGCGGGGGCCCGGACACAGATACGCAGTATTTT.